This T cell receptor (beta chain) is drawn from a study of PD-L1 blockade in urothelial cancer. Study-level information: Around 2014, patients got going on atezolizumab, taking 1,200 mg intravenously every 3 weeks. Researchers found blood samples held a median of roughly 140,000 T cells. Study-level findings and limits: When measured at 3 weeks, tumor-associated blood clones expanded more in durable-benefit patients.

Per germline, CDR1 KGHSH and CDR2 LQKENI. The CDR3 loop spans 13 amino acids. V dropped 3 bases and J dropped 3 bases, with 8 bases sitting between them. Some clones are missing from TCRdb's copy, which holds only in-frame ones; the method was immunoSEQ multiplex PCR. The table shows tens of thousands of clones, with roughly 80% occurring only once. With respect to this clone: The target antigen is unknown.

The study enrolled patients with locally advanced or metastatic urothelial carcinoma. The sequencing used PBMCs, collected around atezolizumab (anti-PD-L1) treatment. The rearrangement uses TRBV18 and TRBJ1-1; D remains unclear. This sequence was found in a middle-aged man with urothelial cancer. CDR3: CASSPDRYTEAFF. The DNA of the CDR3 is TGTGCCAGCTCACCCGATCGGTACACTGAAGCTTTCTTT. The full variable domain, rest sourced from reference TRBV18 and TRBJ1-1, is NAGVMQNPRHLVRRRGQEARLRCSPMKGHSHVYWYRQLPEEGLKFMVYLQKENIIDESGMPKERFSAEFPKEGPSILRIQQVVRGDSAAYFCASSPDRYTEAFFGQGTRLTVV.